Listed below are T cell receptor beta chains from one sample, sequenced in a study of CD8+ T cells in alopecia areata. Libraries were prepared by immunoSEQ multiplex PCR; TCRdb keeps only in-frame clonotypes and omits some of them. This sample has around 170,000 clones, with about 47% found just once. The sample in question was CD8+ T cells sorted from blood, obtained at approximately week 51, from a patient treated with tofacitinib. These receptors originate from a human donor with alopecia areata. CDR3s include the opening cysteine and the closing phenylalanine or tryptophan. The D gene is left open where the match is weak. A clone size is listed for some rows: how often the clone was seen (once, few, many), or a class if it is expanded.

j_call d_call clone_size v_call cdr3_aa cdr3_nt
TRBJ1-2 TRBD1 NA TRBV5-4 CASSLDRGIDGYTF TGTGCCAGCAGCTTGGACAGGGGTATCGATGGCTACACCTTC
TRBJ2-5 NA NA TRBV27 CASRDTGRVQETQYF TGTGCCAGCAGGGACACAGGGAGGGTGCAAGAGACCCAGTACTTC
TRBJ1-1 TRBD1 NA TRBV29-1 CGTRDRGINTEAFF TGCGGAACCCGGGACAGGGGAATTAACACTGAAGCTTTCTTT
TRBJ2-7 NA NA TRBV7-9 CASSLGDGEQYF TGTGCCAGCAGCTTAGGCGACGGGGAGCAGTACTTC
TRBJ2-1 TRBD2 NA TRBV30 CAWNGAGLSYNEQFF TGTGCCTGGAATGGAGCGGGGCTGTCCTACAATGAGCAGTTCTTC
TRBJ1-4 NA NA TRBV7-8 CASSLARELFF TGTGCCAGCAGCTTAGCGAGGGAACTGTTTTTT
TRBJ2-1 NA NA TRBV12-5 CASGLGERSSYNEQFF TGTGCTAGTGGTTTAGGTGAGCGGAGCTCCTACAATGAGCAGTTCTTC
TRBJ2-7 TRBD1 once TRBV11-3 CASSQGAAVHEQYF TGTGCCAGCAGTCAGGGGGCCGCAGTCCACGAGCAGTACTTC
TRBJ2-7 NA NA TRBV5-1 CASSLASSYEQYF TGCGCCAGCAGCTTGGCGAGCTCCTACGAGCAGTACTTC
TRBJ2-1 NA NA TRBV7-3 CASSPGLSSYNEQFF TGTGCCAGCAGCCCGGGACTCAGCTCCTACAATGAGCAGTTCTTC
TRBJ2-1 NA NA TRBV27 CASSFGGSNGQFF TGTGCCAGCAGTTTTGGGGGCTCCAATGGGCAGTTCTTC
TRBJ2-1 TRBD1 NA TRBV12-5 CASGPPLDRGTNEQFF TGTGCTAGTGGGCCACCCCTGGACAGGGGGACCAATGAGCAGTTCTTC
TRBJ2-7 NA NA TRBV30 CAWKRDYEQYF TGTGCCTGGAAGAGGGACTACGAGCAGTACTTC
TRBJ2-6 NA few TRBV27 CASSLSQGTGANVLTF TGTGCCAGCAGTTTATCGCAGGGGACTGGGGCCAACGTCCTGACTTTC
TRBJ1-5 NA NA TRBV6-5 CASSYNRGGNQPQHF TGTGCCAGCAGTTACAATAGGGGGGGCAATCAGCCCCAGCATTTT
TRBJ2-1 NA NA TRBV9 CASSGVAVEQFF TGTGCCAGCAGCGGAGTAGCGGTTGAGCAGTTCTTC
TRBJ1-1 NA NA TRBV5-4 CASSFSSTEAFF TGTGCCAGCAGCTTTTCGAGCACTGAAGCTTTCTTT
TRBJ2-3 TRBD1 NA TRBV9 CASSVGRGGAIDTQYF TGTGCCAGCAGCGTAGGAAGAGGGGGCGCGATAGATACGCAGTATTTT
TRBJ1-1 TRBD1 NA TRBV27 CASHRSGTGRSNTEAFF TGTGCCAGCCATCGCTCTGGGACAGGGCGGTCGAACACTGAAGCTTTCTTT
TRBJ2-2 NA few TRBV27 CASMPGLNTGELFF TGTGCCAGCATGCCGGGACTGAACACCGGGGAGCTGTTTTTT
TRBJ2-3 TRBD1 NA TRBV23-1 CASSRPGQGRPDTQYF TGCGCCAGCAGTCGCCCGGGACAGGGGAGACCAGATACGCAGTATTTT
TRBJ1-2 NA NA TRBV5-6 CASTLGQFGYGYTF TGTGCCAGCACTCTAGGGCAGTTCGGTTATGGCTACACCTTC
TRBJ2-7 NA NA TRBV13 CASSLGRAVGYEQYF TGTGCCAGCAGCTTAGGCCGCGCGGTCGGATACGAGCAGTACTTC
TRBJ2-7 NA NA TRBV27 CASFGPVHEQYF TGTGCCAGCTTTGGACCGGTCCACGAGCAGTACTTC
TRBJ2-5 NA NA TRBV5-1 CASSLFRGLEETQYF TGCGCCAGCAGCTTGTTCCGGGGGCTGGAGGAGACCCAGTACTTC